The next 13 T cell receptor beta chains were all read from a single sample in a study of T cell responses to AZD1222 COVID-19 vaccine. The protocol was immunoSEQ multiplex PCR, while the TCRdb copy is restricted to in-frame clones and leaves out a portion. The table has about 100,000 clones, 75% to 90% seen once. The sequences come from peripheral blood, collected 28 days after the second AZD1222 dose. These receptors all stem from an adult who received the AZD1222 COVID-19 vaccine.

In this sample, this clone turned up once. The chain uses TRBV7-2 and TRBJ2-3, with 8 bases fitting TRBD2. Germline loops: CDR1 SGHTA, CDR2 FQGNSA. The CDR3 contains 16 residues. Trimming at V came to 1 base and at J to 4 bases, leaving 7 bases not matched to a gene. CDR3 DNA: TGTGCCAGCAGCTTAGTTTACGGGGGGGCATCAGATACGCAGTATTTT. Translation gives CASSLVYGGASDTQYF.

This sequence joins TRBV3-1 (or the pseudogene TRBV3-2) and TRBJ2-1, with D perhaps TRBD1 (5 bases). Trimming left V 3 bases short and J 9 bases short, with 9 bases between. The CDR3 has 12 amino acids. Per germline, CDR1 LGHDT and CDR2 YNNKEL (reference sequence). The CDR3 DNA reads TGTGCCAGCAGCCACAGGGAAGGTGAGCAGTTCTTC. Encoded protein: CASSHREGEQFF.

The V gene is TRBV12-3 or TRBV12-4, the J gene TRBJ1-4, with D perhaps TRBD1 (6 bases). There are 13 residues in the CDR3. Trimming took off 8 bases at V and 8 bases at J, with 15 bases between the two ends. This CDR3 is CASATGRREKLFF. Written as DNA, the CDR3 is TGTGCCAGCGCGACAGGCCGAAGGGAAAAACTGTTTTTT.

About this clone: Germline is not matched at one junction end, which may reflect a read error. Additional DNA sequences in this sample encode the identical CDR3. The chain combines TRBV28 with TRBJ2-1; TRBD2 agrees at 11 bases. CDR1 is MDHEN and CDR2 is SYDVKM in the germline V gene. This CDR3 is 13 amino acids long. The CDR3 protein is CASSFRTSGEQFF. As DNA, the CDR3 is TGTGCCAGTAGTTTCCGGACTAGCGGGGAGCAGTTCTTC.

The chain links TRBV4-2 to TRBJ1-2, with D possibly matching TRBD1 (5 bases). The CDR3 spans 15 residues. V lost 0 bases and J lost 6, with 14 bases in between. Germline CDR1 reads LGHNA; CDR2 reads YNFKEQ. CDR3 in DNA: TGTGCCAGCAGCCAAGATACCGGCAGGGCGGATGGCTACACCTTC. Amino acids: CASSQDTGRADGYTF.

The V gene is TRBV12-2, the J gene TRBJ2-7; TRBD2, the D gene given by the table, was not confirmed from the DNA. TRBV12-2 is an annotated pseudogene. This CDR3 contains 15 residues. The CDR3 sequence: CASRLDGGSSYEQYF. As DNA, the CDR3 is TGTGCAAGTCGCTTAGATGGCGGGAGCTCCTACGAGCAGTACTTC.

This clone was detected once. The genes are TRBV7-8 and TRBJ1-2; the D is unclear. V lost 5 bases to trimming and J lost 1 base, with 8 bases between them. This CDR3 is built from 13 residues. The germline gives CDR1 SGHVS, CDR2 FQNEAQ. The CDR3 here is CASSITNNYGYTF. CDR3 nucleotides: TGTGCCAGCAGCATTACAAATAACTATGGCTACACCTTC. The entire variable domain, with the rest obtained from reference TRBV7-8 and TRBJ1-2, is as follows: GAGVSQSPRYKVAKRGQDVALRCDPISGHVSLFWYQQALGQGPEFLTYFQNEAQLDKSGLPSDRFFAERPEGSVSTLKIQRTQQEDSAVYLCASSITNNYGYTFGSGTRLTVV.

The chain is built from TRBV13 and TRBJ2-5; D possibly corresponds to TRBD2 (5 bases). V dropped 4 bases and J dropped 7 bases, with 10 bases sitting between them. This CDR3 is built from 12 residues. The germline V gene has CDR1 PRHDT and CDR2 FYEKMQ (reference sequence). DNA for the CDR3: TGTGCCAGCAGCTCGGGGTCGGGGACCCAGTACTTC. It codes for CASSSGSGTQYF.

The table lists this clone with a count of one. V is TRBV7-9 and J is TRBJ2-5; D remains ambiguous. V was clipped by 5 bases and J by 7 bases, with 11 bases between them. Per the germline V gene, CDR1 is SEHNR and CDR2 is FQNEAQ (reference sequence). The CDR3 sequence is 12 residues long. As DNA, the CDR3 is TGTGCCAGCAGCCTACCCCGTGGGACCCAGTACTTC. Translating it yields CASSLPRGTQYF.

V is TRBV7-9 and J is TRBJ2-7, with 9 bases that match TRBD1. CDR1 SEHNR and CDR2 FQNEAQ come from the germline V gene (reference sequence). Unmatched junction bases numbered 6, after V lost 4 bases and J lost 2 bases. The CDR3 spans 15 residues. CDR3 DNA: TGTGCCAGCAGCTCGATCCGGGACAGGGCCTACGAGCAGTACTTC. Encoded protein: CASSSIRDRAYEQYF.

This rearrangement joins TRBV5-1 to TRBJ1-4; 7 positions agree with TRBD1. Trimming removed 0 bases from V and 7 bases from J; junction bases left unmatched: 9. From germline, CDR1 is SGHRS and CDR2 YFSETQ. The CDR3 has 16 amino acids. This CDR3 reads CASSLVEGAVIEKLFF. The CDR3 DNA is TGCGCCAGCAGCTTGGTGGAGGGGGCGGTGATTGAAAAACTGTTTTTT.

The V call is TRBV19, the J call TRBJ1-5; no firm D call. The germline V and J ends were trimmed by 3 bases and 2 bases, with 5 bases remaining between them. Germline CDR1 reads LNHDA; CDR2 reads SQIVND (reference sequence). The CDR3 sequence is 13 residues long. CDR3 in amino acids: CASSMNGNQPQHF. The CDR3 coding sequence is TGTGCCAGTAGTATGAATGGCAATCAGCCCCAGCATTTT.

The gene calls are TRBV11-1 and TRBJ1-1, with D uncertain. Germline V lookup: CDR1 SGHAT, CDR2 FQDESV (reference sequence). Trimming removed 1 base at V and 3 bases at J, with 6 bases between. The CDR3 totals 13 residues. The CDR3 region is CASSLGEDTEAFF. The CDR3 DNA follows: TGTGCCAGCAGCTTAGGTGAAGACACTGAAGCTTTCTTT.